What follows are 23 T cell receptor beta chains derived from one specimen sequenced in a study of T cell responses to AZD1222 COVID-19 vaccine. Data came from immunoSEQ multiplex PCR; TCRdb stores just in-frame clones and leaves some out. The sample includes about 180,000 clones, around 88% of them seen just once. Material: peripheral blood, obtained 28 days after the second AZD1222 dose. The receptors come from an adult who received the AZD1222 COVID-19 vaccine.

The genes are TRBV11-2 and TRBJ2-1; TRBD2 matches at 12 bases. In germline, CDR1 is SGHAT, CDR2 FQNNGV. After removal of 5 bases from V and 4 bases from J, the junction contained 6 bases not matched to a gene. This CDR3 region has 16 residues. The CDR3 loop reads CASSRGLAGLYNEQFF. The CDR3 DNA sequence: TGTGCCAGCAGCCGAGGACTAGCGGGGTTGTACAATGAGCAGTTCTTC. Together with reference TRBV11-2 and TRBJ2-1, the CDR3 gives the full variable domain: EAGVAQSPRYKIIEKRQSVAFWCNPISGHATLYWYQQILGQGPKLLIQFQNNGVVDDSQLPKDRFSAERLKGVDSTLKIQPAKLEDSAVYLCASSRGLAGLYNEQFFGPGTRLTVL.

The chain is built from TRBV7-2 and TRBJ1-2; D is undetermined. The CDR3 is made up of 17 amino acids. V was pared by 4 bases and J by 0 bases, with 18 bases between. CDR1 SGHTA and CDR2 FQGNSA come from the germline V gene. CDR3 protein: CASSSRGWAMTNYGYTF. As DNA, the CDR3 is TGTGCCAGCAGCTCCCGGGGATGGGCAATGACTAACTATGGCTACACCTTC.

The chain has TRBV12-3 or TRBV12-4 and TRBJ2-7; D ambiguous. The CDR3 consists of 12 residues. V lost 7 bases and J lost 7, with 14 bases in between. Here the CDR3 DNA reads TGTGCCAGCACCCTGCACCAAGGGGAGCAGTACTTC. Translated, it gives CASTLHQGEQYF.

This chain connects TRBV6-2 or TRBV6-3 to TRBJ2-3, with 15 bases matching TRBD2. The length of the CDR3 is 19 residues. After removal of 2 bases from V and 1 base from J, the junction contained 7 bases not matched to a gene. Germline assignment: CDR1 MNHEY and CDR2 SVGEGT. CDR3 protein: CASSYRTSGGAYGTDTQYF. In nucleotides, the CDR3 is TGTGCCAGCAGTTACCGGACTAGCGGGGGGGCGTACGGCACAGATACGCAGTATTTT.

The chain carries TRBV9 and TRBJ2-1, with D unclear. Germline V gives CDR1 SGDLS, CDR2 YYNGEE. Trimming left V 0 bases short and J 1 base short, with 5 bases between. This CDR3 region has 14 residues. The CDR3 loop reads CASSVVRSYNEQFF. The DNA for the CDR3 is TGTGCCAGCAGCGTAGTCCGATCCTACAATGAGCAGTTCTTC.

This chain links TRBV30 with TRBJ1-5; TRBD1 matches 8 bases. V dropped 2 bases and J dropped 3; count of bases not matched to a gene: 6. This CDR3 has 15 amino acids. CDR1 and CDR2 from the germline V gene are GTSNPN and SVGIG (reference sequence). CDR3 protein: CAWSSGQVNNQPQHF. The CDR3 coding sequence is TGTGCCTGGAGTTCGGGACAGGTAAACAATCAGCCCCAGCATTTT.

This clone was recorded a few times. V and J are TRBV7-3 and TRBJ2-1, with 7 bases aligning to TRBD1. The CDR3 spans 14 residues. V shed 2 bases, J shed 6 bases, and the junction held 4 bases outside the gene matches. Looked up from germline, CDR1 is SGHTA and CDR2 is FQGTGA. The CDR3 coding sequence is TGTGCCAGCAGCTTAGGCAGGGGGTCCAATGAGCAGTTCTTC. Residues: CASSLGRGSNEQFF. The variable domain in full, completed from reference TRBV7-3 and TRBJ2-1, reads GAGVSQTPSNKVTEKGKYVELRCDPISGHTALYWYRQSLGQGPEFLIYFQGTGAADDSGLPNDRFFAVRPEGSVSTLKIQRTERGDSAVYLCASSLGRGSNEQFFGPGTRLTVL.

This clone was seen a handful of times. The chain has TRBV6-5 and TRBJ1-1; possibly TRBD1 for D (5 bases). The CDR3 totals 12 residues. The V end was cut by 10 bases, the J end by 1 base, with 10 bases between. The germline V gene encodes CDR1 MNHEY and CDR2 SVGAGI. As DNA, the CDR3 is TGTGCCACCGGGACCCCGAACACTGAAGCTTTCTTT. This translates into CATGTPNTEAFF.

The chain employs TRBV11-2 and TRBJ2-3; D is possibly TRBD1 (5 bases). The germline V gene has CDR1 SGHAT and CDR2 FQNNGV. The CDR3 totals 16 residues. V was trimmed by 5 bases and J by 5 bases, leaving 20 bases between them. CDR3 in amino acids: CASSLMIGALGDTQYF. For the CDR3, the DNA is TGTGCCAGCAGCCTTATGATTGGGGCGCTGGGAGATACGCAGTATTTT.

The chain joins TRBV6-1 to TRBJ1-5; the D gene is possibly TRBD1 (5 bases). CDR3 length: 16 amino acids. Germline CDR1 is MNHNS and CDR2 is SASEGT. V shed 0 bases and J shed 5 bases, with 14 bases lying between them. The CDR3 protein is CASSEAYAGLDQPQHF. In DNA, the CDR3 is TGTGCCAGCAGTGAAGCGTATGCAGGGCTAGATCAGCCCCAGCATTTT.

This chain uses TRBV5-1 with TRBJ2-2; 10 positions agree with TRBD1. Trimming took 4 bases from V and 6 from J; bases not matched to a gene: 3. Germline CDR1 and CDR2: SGHRS and YFSETQ. This CDR3 has 14 amino acids. The DNA for the CDR3 is TGCGCCAGCAGCACAGGGACAGGGGCCGGGGAGCTGTTTTTT. This gives the protein CASSTGTGAGELFF.

This clone showed up just a few times. The rearrangement uses TRBV24-1 and TRBJ1-2; D is undetermined. Germline V gene data show CDR1 as KGHDR and CDR2 as SFDVKD. The CDR3 consists of 17 residues. Trimming cost V 6 bases and J 6 bases, with 25 bases left between them. CDR3 loop: CATSTPRGHGIWDGYTF. The CDR3 DNA reads TGTGCCACCAGTACCCCCCGGGGTCACGGGATCTGGGATGGCTACACCTTC.

The V call is TRBV19, the J call TRBJ1-5, with TRBD1 matching 9 bases. The CDR3 contains 15 residues. V dropped 6 bases and J dropped 4; count of bases not matched to a gene: 7. Germline-derived CDR1 and CDR2 are LNHDA and SQIVND (reference sequence). The CDR3 DNA reads TGTGCCAGTAGCGAAATAGACAGGGGGAATCAGCCCCAGCATTTT. It translates to CASSEIDRGNQPQHF.

The V and J genes are TRBV27 and TRBJ2-7; 8 bases line up with TRBD2. With V trimmed by 6 bases and J by 6 bases, 10 bases remained unmatched. The germline V gene encodes CDR1 MNHEY and CDR2 SMNVEV (reference sequence). The CDR3 length is 14 residues. This chain's CDR3 is CASRASGGPGEQYF. CDR3 sequence (DNA): TGTGCCAGCAGGGCTTCGGGGGGGCCGGGCGAGCAGTACTTC.

This chain uses TRBV30 with TRBJ2-7; unclear D gene. V was clipped by 0 bases and J by 3 bases, with 9 bases between them. The CDR3 runs to 13 residues. Germline CDR1 GTSNPN, CDR2 SVGIG (reference sequence). CDR3 sequence (DNA): TGTGCCTGGAGTGTGGGCAGTCTCTACGAGCAGTACTTC. Translated, it gives CAWSVGSLYEQYF.

This rearrangement joins TRBV7-2 to TRBJ1-2, with D possibly being TRBD1 (5 bases). Germline lookup yields CDR1 SGHTA and CDR2 FQGNSA. Trimming left V 2 bases short and J 0 bases short, with 10 bases between. The CDR3 has 15 residues. The CDR3 protein is CASSLSQGTNYGYTF. The CDR3, as DNA: TGTGCCAGCAGCTTAAGCCAGGGAACTAACTATGGCTACACCTTC.

This chain links TRBV11-3 with TRBJ2-4, with D perhaps matching TRBD1 or TRBD2 (5 bases each). V lost 4 bases and J lost 8, with 12 bases in between. This CDR3 is 13 amino acids long. Germline V gene sequence: CDR1 SGHNT, CDR2 YENEEA. The CDR3, as DNA: TGTGCCAGCAGCTCGGGGCCCAGGGACATTCAGTACTTC. Its protein is CASSSGPRDIQYF.

The gene calls are TRBV2 and TRBJ2-7, with D perhaps TRBD2 (6 bases). CDR3 length: 12 amino acids. The germline V gene encodes CDR1 SNHLY and CDR2 FYNNEI. The V gene lost 6 bases and the J gene lost 1 base, with 7 bases spanning the gap. CDR3 sequence reads: CASREGSYEQYF. For the CDR3, the DNA is TGTGCCAGCAGGGAGGGTTCCTACGAGCAGTACTTC.

This clone was found a few times. The J gene is TRBJ2-1, the V gene TRBV27; TRBD1 matches 7 bases. This CDR3 region has 15 residues. Germline V CDR1 and CDR2: MNHEY, SMNVEV (reference sequence). The J segment lost 7 bases and the V segment lost 5 bases, leaving 11 bases of the junction unmatched. CDR3 loop: CASSVTGTTGNEQFF. The CDR3 nucleotides read TGTGCCAGCAGTGTGACAGGGACCACTGGGAATGAGCAGTTCTTC.

This clone has a single count. Here the CDR3 reads CASSQVQTTNEKLFF. The CDR3 bases are TGCGCCAGCAGCCAAGTCCAGACAACTAATGAAAAACTGTTTTTT. The chain combines TRBV4-1 with TRBJ1-4, with D unclear. Germline loops: CDR1 MGHRA, CDR2 YSYEKL. Trimming pared 1 base from V and 0 bases from J, leaving 6 bases between. The CDR3 loop spans 15 amino acids.

This sequence joins TRBV19 and TRBJ2-7; a possible D gene is TRBD1 (5 bases). Germline V gene lookup returns CDR1 LNHDA and CDR2 SQIVND (reference sequence). This CDR3 has 15 amino acids. The V and J ends lost 3 bases and 5 bases respectively, with 17 bases between them. CDR3 residues: CASSMSAPGIDEQYF. CDR3 nucleotides: TGTGCCAGTAGTATGTCTGCCCCAGGGATAGACGAGCAGTACTTC.

This rearrangement joins TRBV4-1 to TRBJ1-4; no clear D. The V gene lost 2 bases and the J gene lost 3 bases, with 16 bases spanning the gap. The CDR3 is 17 residues long. CDR1 MGHRA and CDR2 YSYEKL come from the germline V gene. The CDR3 loop is CASSQSEGGQSNEKLFF. The CDR3, as DNA: TGCGCCAGCAGCCAATCTGAGGGAGGTCAGTCTAATGAAAAACTGTTTTTT.

The rearrangement joins TRBV30 to TRBJ2-7; 7 bases are shared with TRBD1. The CDR3 covers 14 residues. Trimming cost V 0 bases and J 5 bases; bases outside gene matches: 7. Germline loops: CDR1 GTSNPN, CDR2 SVGIG (reference sequence). DNA of the CDR3: TGTGCCTGGAGTGTAGTCAGGGGGACCCACGAGCAGTACTTC. It encodes CAWSVVRGTHEQYF.